This T cell receptor (beta chain) originates from a study of shared clonotypes between healthy human individuals. Study outcomes and limitations: Sequencing depth was predicted to influence how clonotypes are shared among donors. Sampling covered blood only; tissue repertoires likely differ. Naive CD4 clonotypes overlapped across a handful of donors at around 4.7%.

A word on this clone: What it recognizes is unknown.

Investigators spread the genomic DNA of each subset evenly over several immunoSEQ plates. Data came from immunoSEQ multiplex PCR; TCRdb stores just in-frame clones and leaves some out. The sample lists approximately 1.5 million clones, 98% seen once, with roughly 0.35% in the top ten. The germline gives CDR1 SGHRS, CDR2 YFSETQ. The V end was cut by 0 bases, the J end by 8 bases, with 11 bases between. The CDR3 runs to 14 residues. J is TRBJ1-4 and V is TRBV5-1, with D possibly being TRBD1 (6 bases). Sequencing was performed on naive CD4+ T cells sorted from blood. Stated subset: CD45RA+ positively selected. The sequence was collected from a man younger than 45 in good health. CDR3 coding DNA: TGCGCCAGCAGCTTGGTATCGGGACACGAAAAACTGTTTTTT. This encodes CASSLVSGHEKLFF.